This TCR beta chain appears in the sequencing data of a study of cytomegalovirus exposure and HLA in healthy donors. PCR was performed using 60 Vbeta and 13 Jbeta primers. Study processing details: In a later analysis, 80 million or so unique TCR beta chains included roughly 11 million shared by two or more donors. TCRdb's copy holds only in-frame clones and misses some; the assay was immunoSEQ multiplex PCR. The DNA gave D and trimming, while V, J and clone size come from that table. The sample lists 160,000 or so clones; around 86% were seen once. Notes on the study in general: A link between a missense DCLRE1C variant and TCR beta V- and J-gene trimming emerged from a later analysis. Diagnosis of cytomegalovirus status made by the classifier reportedly showed high specificity and sensitivity.

This clone appeared a single time. As yet, its antigen is unknown. The material sequenced was PBMCs. The origin of this receptor is a man aged 45 to 65 in good health and CMV-seropositive.

The CDR3 DNA follows: TGTGCCAGCAGTTATGGTGGGGCAGAGGAGCAGTTCTTC. Encoded protein: CASSYGGAEEQFF. The chain recombines TRBV6-5 with TRBJ2-1; the D gene is possibly TRBD1 (5 bases). The CDR3 covers 13 residues. Trimming stripped 3 bases from V and 10 bases from J, with 13 bases between. CDR1 MNHEY and CDR2 SVGAGI come from the germline V gene.